The next 21 T cell receptor beta chains were all read from a single sample in a study of T-cell memory formation after mild COVID-19. TCRdb reprocessed the 5' RACE reads via MiXCR and lists one record per CDR3 protein. The table lists approximately 240,000 distinct CDR3 sequences, 16% of them singletons. Sequences were obtained from PBMCs or a T cell subset sorted from them (not recorded which). All receptors come from a man aged 18 to 30 who had mild COVID-19 (a few samples of this study predate the infection). Cell type and time point are not known.

The V and J genes are TRBV29-1 and TRBJ2-2; the match to TRBD1 covers 8 bases. The CDR3 consists of 14 residues. Germline V lookup: CDR1 SQVTM, CDR2 ANQGSEA. The junction had 3 bases not matched to a gene; V was cut back by 5 bases and J by 1 base. This CDR3 reads CSVTGTGNTGELFF. For the CDR3, the DNA is TGCAGCGTTACCGGGACAGGGAACACCGGGGAGCTGTTTTTT.

This clonotype has a handful of counts. The rearrangement joins TRBV5-1 to TRBJ2-4, with D perhaps TRBD1 or TRBD2 (5 bases each). CDR1 and CDR2 from the germline V gene are SGHRS and YFSETQ. V was cut by 2 bases and J by 0 bases, with 6 bases left in between. The CDR3 sequence is 14 residues long. This chain's CDR3 is CASSFGTAKNIQYF. In DNA form, the CDR3 reads TGCGCCAGCAGCTTCGGGACAGCCAAAAACATTCAGTACTTC.

The chain links TRBV7-2 to TRBJ2-6; TRBD1 or TRBD2 may be the D gene (5 bases each). Germline lookup yields CDR1 SGHTA and CDR2 FQGNSA. This CDR3 spans 15 amino acids. Trimming pared 6 bases from V and 7 bases from J, leaving 16 bases between. Here the CDR3 reads CASRKGTGSANVLTF. The DNA for the CDR3 is TGTGCCAGCAGAAAAGGGACGGGGAGCGCCAACGTCCTGACTTTC.

The chain combines TRBV5-1 with TRBJ2-3; D might be TRBD1 (5 bases). The CDR3 covers 13 residues. Germline loops: CDR1 SGHRS, CDR2 YFSETQ. Trimming left V 3 bases short and J 14 bases short, with 19 bases between. CDR3 bases: TGCGCCAGCAGCTCCCAGACAGAGGCCTCCCGGTATTTT. Protein: CASSSQTEASRYF.

The chain is built from TRBV4-3 and TRBJ2-3; D possibly matches TRBD1 or TRBD2 (6 bases each). With 1 base removed from V and 8 bases from J, the gap between germline ends came to 16 bases. This CDR3 contains 15 residues. Germline assignment: CDR1 LGHNA and CDR2 YSLEER. This CDR3 is CASSQVFGGPGTQYF. CDR3 nucleotides: TGCGCCAGCAGCCAAGTTTTTGGGGGGCCGGGTACGCAGTATTTT.

The V and J genes are TRBV7-6 and TRBJ1-2; TRBD1 matches at 7 bases. This CDR3 spans 12 amino acids. V was pared by 5 bases and J by 5 bases, with 2 bases of the junction left unmatched. CDR1 is SGHVS, CDR2 FNYEAQ, per germline. CDR3 coding DNA: TGTGCCAGCAGCACACAGGGGTATGGCTACACCTTC. Translating it yields CASSTQGYGYTF. Complete variable domain (other parts from reference TRBV7-6 and TRBJ1-2): GAGVSQSPRYKVTKRGQDVALRCDPISGHVSLYWYRQALGQGPEFLTYFNYEAQQDKSGLPNDRFSAERPEGSISTLTIQRTEQRDSAMYRCASSTQGYGYTFGSGTRLTVV.

This clonotype showed up just a few times. The chain carries TRBV18 and TRBJ2-7; 8 bases agree with TRBD2. J gave up 4 bases and V 2 bases, and 4 bases lay outside the gene matches. The CDR3 has 14 residues. Germline CDR1 KGHSH, CDR2 LQKENI. The CDR3 protein is CASSPELAAYEQYF. The CDR3 DNA reads TGTGCCAGCTCACCAGAACTAGCGGCGTACGAGCAGTACTTC. The full variable domain, in which reference TRBV18 and TRBJ2-7 provide the parts outside the CDR3, is NAGVMQNPRHLVRRRGQEARLRCSPMKGHSHVYWYRQLPEEGLKFMVYLQKENIIDESGMPKERFSAEFPKEGPSILRIQQVVRGDSAAYFCASSPELAAYEQYFGPGTRLTVT.

This chain uses TRBV4-3 with TRBJ2-3, with D possibly TRBD2 on 6 matching bases. Germline V CDR1 and CDR2: LGHNA, YSLEER. With 4 bases removed from V and 2 bases from J, the gap between germline ends came to 22 bases. This CDR3 region has 18 residues. This CDR3 is CASSPPIGAWGVTDTQYF. The CDR3 DNA is TGCGCCAGCAGCCCACCTATTGGGGCCTGGGGGGTCACAGATACGCAGTATTTT.

This clonotype was observed a handful of times. The chain has TRBV7-8 and TRBJ2-3, with TRBD2 as a possible D gene (6 bases). Germline assignment: CDR1 SGHVS and CDR2 FQNEAQ. Trimming shortened V by 0 bases and J by 2 bases, and 9 bases separated the two germline ends. The CDR3 consists of 15 residues. The CDR3 sequence: CASSLARTNTDTQYF. The DNA of the CDR3 is TGTGCCAGCAGCTTAGCCCGGACTAACACAGATACGCAGTATTTT.

The chain is built from TRBV12-3 or TRBV12-4 and TRBJ2-3; the D is unclear. The CDR3 runs 12 residues. Trimming cost V 3 bases and J 4 bases, with 5 bases left between them. DNA for the CDR3: TGTGCCAGCAGTTTTCCCTCAGATACGCAGTATTTT. This translates into CASSFPSDTQYF.

This clonotype was seen only once. The chain joins TRBV24-1 to TRBJ2-7, with TRBD1 as a possible D gene (5 bases). The CDR3 sequence is 13 residues long. Per germline, CDR1 KGHDR and CDR2 SFDVKD. V was trimmed by 4 bases and J by 3 bases, leaving 9 bases between them. CDR3 DNA: TGTGCCACCAGTGACGGGCAGGGCTACGAGCAGTACGTC. Its protein product is CATSDGQGYEQYV.

This clonotype was counted between two and nine times. CDR3 sequence reads: CSVAGPQSTQYF. The DNA of the CDR3 is TGCAGCGTTGCCGGACCCCAGTCGACCCAGTACTTC. The chain carries TRBV29-1 and TRBJ2-5; D uncertain. The CDR3 consists of 12 residues. Germline CDR1 is SQVTM and CDR2 is ANQGSEA. Trimming removed 4 bases from V and 7 bases from J, with 13 bases in between.

The CDR3 DNA sequence: TGTGCCAGCACCGCGGTCACTAGCACAGATACGCAGTATTTT. It yields the protein CASTAVTSTDTQYF. The rearrangement joins TRBV7-2 to TRBJ2-3, with D unclear. This CDR3 is built from 14 residues. V was shortened by 7 bases and J by 0 bases, with 11 bases between the two germline ends. Germline lookup yields CDR1 SGHTA and CDR2 FQGNSA.

DNA of the CDR3: TGTGCCACCAGCAGAGATGGGACAGGGTGGAACAATGAGCAGTTCTTC. Translating gives CATSRDGTGWNNEQFF. The rearrangement joins TRBV15 to TRBJ2-1; 9 bases match TRBD1. Trimming removed 0 bases from V and 5 bases from J; junction bases left unmatched: 5. Germline V CDR1 and CDR2: LNHNV, YYDKDF (reference sequence). The CDR3 contains 16 residues. Together with reference TRBV15 and TRBJ2-1, the CDR3 gives the full variable domain: DAMVIQNPRYQVTQFGKPVTLSCSQTLNHNVMYWYQQKSSQAPKLLFHYYDKDFNNEADTPDNFQSRRPNTSFCFLDIRSPGLGDTAMYLCATSRDGTGWNNEQFFGPGTRLTVL.

This clonotype was counted at least ten times. V usage is TRBV3-1 and J usage is TRBJ2-1; the D is unclear. V gave up 0 bases and J gave up 0 bases, with 15 bases separating them. Germline-derived CDR1 and CDR2 are LGHDT and YNNKEL (reference sequence). This CDR3 region has 18 residues. CDR3 protein: CASSQDGSVPSSYNEQFF. The CDR3, as DNA: TGTGCCAGCAGCCAAGATGGATCGGTCCCCAGCTCCTACAATGAGCAGTTCTTC.

This clonotype showed up just a few times. The chain uses TRBV3-1 and TRBJ2-6, with D unclear. V lost 7 bases and J 1 base, leaving 5 bases between the germline ends. CDR3 length: 13 residues. The germline V gene has CDR1 LGHDT and CDR2 YNNKEL (reference sequence). For the CDR3, the DNA is TGTGCCAGCACCCTATCTGGGGCCAACGTCCTGACTTTC. Translated, it gives CASTLSGANVLTF.

The genes are TRBV2 and TRBJ2-3; D unresolved. Trimming pared 0 bases from V and 0 bases from J, leaving 7 bases between. CDR3 length: 15 amino acids. Germline loops: CDR1 SNHLY, CDR2 FYNNEI. The CDR3 nucleotides read TGTGCCAGCAGTGAAGCGCTCAGGAGCACAGATACGCAGTATTTT. Its protein is CASSEALRSTDTQYF.

The chain links TRBV6-5 to TRBJ2-7; D gene ambiguous. The V gene lost 4 bases and the J gene lost 0 bases, with 13 bases spanning the gap. CDR3 size: 15 residues. Germline values: CDR1 MNHEY, CDR2 SVGAGI. CDR3 sequence: CASSSPGQVSYEQYF. DNA for the CDR3: TGTGCCAGCAGTTCCCCCGGCCAGGTCTCCTACGAGCAGTACTTC.

The chain combines TRBV19 with TRBJ1-1, with 9 bases aligning to TRBD1. The V segment lost 10 bases and the J segment 4 bases; nucleotides outside the gene matches: 7. Germline V CDR1 and CDR2: LNHDA, SQIVND (reference sequence). The CDR3 has 13 residues. In nucleotides, the CDR3 is TGTGCCACGAGACAGGGGGGGTTCACTGAAGCTTTCTTT. Translated, it gives CATRQGGFTEAFF.

This clonotype appeared many times. The chain uses TRBV6-1 and TRBJ1-5; TRBD1 agrees at 7 bases. The CDR3 is 15 amino acids. V lost 6 bases to trimming and J lost 1 base; unmatched junction nucleotides: 6. The germline CDR1 and CDR2 sequences are MNHNS and SASEGT. The CDR3 is CASSRTGGSNQPQHF. The CDR3 region has the DNA TGTGCCAGCAGCAGGACAGGCGGGAGCAATCAGCCCCAGCATTTT.

The chain has TRBV20-1 and TRBJ2-6; D gene unclear. This CDR3 is built from 13 residues. Trimming left V 5 bases short and J 0 bases short, with 5 bases between. Germline CDR1 DFQATT, CDR2 SNEGSKA (reference sequence). The DNA for the CDR3 is TGCAGTGCTTTTAACTCTGGGGCCAACGTCCTGACTTTC. Protein: CSAFNSGANVLTF.